This T cell receptor (beta chain) was sequenced for a study of graft-versus-host responses after intestinal transplantation. Regarding the study as a whole: Ileal or blood samples showed some GvH clones first, and such clones were also found in recipient marrow. Peak levels of circulating GvH clones tracked with early post-transplant HvG declines.

The CDR3 extends over 15 amino acids. The ends lost 4 bases at V and 4 bases at J; junction bases unmatched: 10. The germline V gene encodes CDR1 LGHNA and CDR2 YNFKEQ. To note about this clone: Its antigen is currently unknown.

TCRdb's table, derived via immunoSEQ multiplex PCR, lists solely in-frame clones and lacks some. The sample shows approximately 82,000 clones, roughly 91% of them seen only once. The receptor was derived from a human donor who received an intestinal transplant. The chain employs TRBV4-2 and TRBJ2-7; 7 positions match TRBD2. Sequences were derived from unstimulated CD4+ T cells sorted from spleen or lymph node cells, sampled before intestinal transplant. The CDR3 region has the DNA TGTGCCAGCAGCCCCGCGGGGGAATTCTCATACGAGCAGTACTTC. Translated: CASSPAGEFSYEQYF.